These 23 T cell receptor beta chains originate from one sample sequenced in a study of CD8+ T cells in alopecia areata (dated by TCRdb to 2016 to 2019). Libraries were constructed by the immunoSEQ multiplex PCR assay. To provide template for TCR sequencing, every sample had RNA extracted and reverse transcribed into cDNA. Sourced from immuneACCESS, this table was stored by TCRdb with only in-frame sequences that have V and J called. A share of the clones is absent; for the studies checked, an unresolved V gene accounts for under half, and the remainder has no known explanation. A total of approximately 110,000 clones appear in this sample, less than 60% of them only once. The ten largest clones add up to about 3.4% of the sample. The time point tag for this specimen amounts to: 20 to 30 weeks on oral tofacitinib. Interpreted using the paper, the treatment or condition label stands for: oral pan-JAK inhibitor, 5-10 mg twice daily.

The sequencing used CD4+ T cells sorted from blood, collected at week 24, from a patient treated with tofacitinib. The origin of the receptors is a human donor with alopecia areata.

This clone was found a few times. This CDR3 is CASSDGGHGETQYF. The DNA of the CDR3 is TGTGCCAGCAGTGATGGGGGACATGGAGAGACCCAGTACTTC. The chain recombines TRBV2 with TRBJ2-5; D possibly corresponds to TRBD1 (6 bases). The CDR3 is 14 residues long. The germline CDR1 and CDR2 sequences are SNHLY and FYNNEI. Trimming took off 3 bases at V and 4 bases at J, with 12 bases between the two ends. The full variable domain, completed using reference TRBV2 and TRBJ2-5, is EPEVTQTPSHQVTQMGQEVILRCVPISNHLYFYWYRQILGQKVEFLVSFYNNEISEKSEIFDDQFSVERPDGSNFTLKIRSTKLEDSAMYFCASSDGGHGETQYFGPGTRLLVL.

Here the CDR3 reads CASSQVTSPTSEQFF. The CDR3 nucleotides are TGTGCCAGCAGTCAAGTCACAAGTCCTACAAGTGAGCAGTTCTTC. The chain uses TRBV25-1 and TRBJ2-1; D unresolved. Per germline, CDR1 MGHDK and CDR2 SYGVNS. V lost 5 bases and J 9 bases, leaving 20 bases between the germline ends. This CDR3 is 15 amino acids long.

The chain combines TRBV10-3 with TRBJ1-6; the D is unclear. The V end lost 2 bases, the J end lost 7 bases, and 9 bases lay between the germline ends. Germline V CDR1 and CDR2: ENHRY, SYGVKD. This CDR3 is built from 14 residues. The CDR3 DNA follows: TGTGCCATCAGTGAGGCAGGACTCAATTCACCCCTCCACTTT. Its protein is CAISEAGLNSPLHF.

The J gene is TRBJ2-1, the V gene TRBV10-3; no reliable D call. Trimming stripped 10 bases from V and 9 bases from J, with 16 bases between. CDR1 ENHRY and CDR2 SYGVKD come from the germline V gene. The CDR3 contains 12 residues. CDR3 sequence (DNA): TGTGCCACCCGTGTCGGTTGGGGTGAGCAGTTCTTC. Encoded protein: CATRVGWGEQFF.

The chain is built from TRBV29-1 and TRBJ1-4, with a possible D match to TRBD1 (5 bases). V was pared by 7 bases and J by 8 bases, with 17 bases between. This CDR3 has 13 residues. Looked up from germline, CDR1 is SQVTM and CDR2 is ANQGSEA. The CDR3 spells CSARRGIGEKLFF. CDR3 bases: TGCAGCGCCCGGCGGGGGATTGGGGAAAAACTGTTTTTT.

V gene TRBV4-2 combines with J gene TRBJ1-2, with TRBD1 matching 7 bases. The CDR3 loop spans 16 amino acids. Germline V gives CDR1 LGHNA, CDR2 YNFKEQ. The V and J ends lost 0 bases and 8 bases, in that order; junction bases with no gene match: 12. The CDR3 reads CASSQDEFGDRRGYTF. The CDR3 nucleotides are TGTGCCAGCAGCCAAGATGAGTTCGGGGACAGAAGGGGCTACACCTTC.

The rearrangement links TRBV27 to TRBJ2-6; D may correspond to TRBD1 or TRBD2 (5 bases each). Trimming cost V 6 bases and J 0 bases, with 18 bases left between them. CDR3 length: 18 residues. The germline V gene has CDR1 MNHEY and CDR2 SMNVEV (reference sequence). The CDR3 sequence is CASSTQRGRSSGANVLTF. As DNA, the CDR3 is TGTGCCAGCAGCACTCAACGGGGACGGAGCTCTGGGGCCAACGTCCTGACTTTC.

The rearrangement uses TRBV30 and TRBJ1-3; D is undetermined. Germline-derived CDR1 and CDR2 are GTSNPN and SVGIG (reference sequence). The CDR3 has 13 residues. V shed 4 bases and J shed 3 bases, with 10 bases lying between them. For the CDR3, the DNA is TGTGCCTGGACTCAGAGTTTTGGAAACACCATATATTTT. Protein: CAWTQSFGNTIYF.

The chain is built from TRBV27 and TRBJ1-2; 9 bases align to TRBD1. V lost 0 bases, J lost 6 bases, and 5 bases stayed unmatched. Germline V gives CDR1 MNHEY, CDR2 SMNVEV (reference sequence). The CDR3 consists of 15 residues. The CDR3 region is CASSLSGTGFDGYTF. As DNA, the CDR3 is TGTGCCAGCAGTTTATCAGGGACAGGGTTCGATGGCTACACCTTC.

This clone was detected only a few times. The CDR3 region is CASSARPPYNEQFF. The CDR3 nucleotides are TGTGCCAGCAGTGCACGGCCCCCCTACAATGAGCAGTTCTTC. V usage is TRBV2 and J usage is TRBJ2-1; no clear D. The germline CDR1 and CDR2 sequences are SNHLY and FYNNEI. V was pared by 4 bases and J by 2 bases, with 9 bases between. The CDR3 spans 14 residues. Looking up the rest from reference TRBV2 and TRBJ2-1 gives the full variable domain: EPEVTQTPSHQVTQMGQEVILRCVPISNHLYFYWYRQILGQKVEFLVSFYNNEISEKSEIFDDQFSVERPDGSNFTLKIRSTKLEDSAMYFCASSARPPYNEQFFGPGTRLTVL.

The chain is built from TRBV29-1 and TRBJ2-5, with a tentative D call TRBD1 (6 bases). Germline CDR1 and CDR2: SQVTM and ANQGSEA. This CDR3 is 13 amino acids long. Trimming removed 8 bases at V and 2 bases at J, with 15 bases between. CDR3 region: CSHRGSQQETQYF. CDR3 DNA: TGCAGCCATAGGGGGAGCCAACAAGAGACCCAGTACTTC.

The V and J genes are TRBV23-1 and TRBJ1-2, with D possibly being TRBD1 (5 bases). TRBV23-1 is known as an ORF, though its function is uncertain. Trimming took off 1 base at V and 2 bases at J, with 5 bases between the two ends. The CDR3 extends over 13 amino acids. The CDR3 is CASSQWGNYGYTF. The CDR3 DNA reads TGCGCCAGCAGTCAATGGGGGAACTATGGCTACACCTTC.

This chain joins TRBV7-8 and TRBJ2-7; unclear D gene. Germline-derived CDR1 and CDR2 are SGHVS and FQNEAQ. The germline V and J ends were trimmed by 8 bases and 4 bases, with 9 bases remaining between them. This CDR3 is built from 11 residues. The CDR3 protein is CASSDKYEQYF. For the CDR3, the DNA is TGTGCCAGCTCCGACAAATACGAGCAGTACTTC.

The chain joins TRBV6-5 to TRBJ1-2; D gene ambiguous. Germline V CDR1 and CDR2: MNHEY, SVGAGI. This CDR3 is built from 14 residues. V was trimmed by 2 bases and J by 2 bases, leaving 9 bases between them. The chain's CDR3 is CASSYRAHNYGYTF. In nucleotides, the CDR3 is TGTGCCAGCAGTTACAGGGCACACAACTATGGCTACACCTTC.

Only a few counts were recorded for this clone. The rearrangement links TRBV29-1 to TRBJ2-5, with D maybe TRBD1 (6 bases). Germline CDR1 and CDR2: SQVTM and ANQGSEA. The CDR3 has 14 amino acids. V lost 3 bases and J lost 4, with 15 bases in between. This CDR3 reads CSVDVPGVGETQYF. The CDR3 region has the DNA TGCAGCGTTGATGTCCCAGGGGTAGGAGAGACCCAGTACTTC.

Written as DNA, the CDR3 is TGTGCCAGCAGCCCGCGGACAGTGAACACCGGGGAGCTGTTTTTT. The encoded protein is CASSPRTVNTGELFF. V usage is TRBV7-2 and J usage is TRBJ2-2, with a possible D match to TRBD1 (6 bases). The CDR3 totals 15 residues. CDR1 is SGHTA and CDR2 is FQGNSA in the germline V gene. With 5 bases removed from V and 1 base from J, the gap between germline ends came to 11 bases.

The chain carries TRBV29-1 and TRBJ1-4; the match to TRBD1 covers 10 bases. The CDR3 sequence is 14 residues long. After removal of 4 bases from V and 7 bases from J, the junction contained 6 bases not matched to a gene. Germline V gene data show CDR1 as SQVTM and CDR2 as ANQGSEA. Here the CDR3 DNA reads TGCAGCGTTGCCACCGGGACAGGGGCTGAAAAACTGTTTTTT. Protein: CSVATGTGAEKLFF.

This clone showed up just a few times. This sequence joins TRBV9 and TRBJ2-5; 11 nucleotides line up with TRBD2. Germline loops: CDR1 SGDLS, CDR2 YYNGEE. The ends lost 0 bases at V and 10 bases at J; junction bases unmatched: 8. CDR3 size: 15 residues. The CDR3 loop reads CASSVVGSGGADQYF. DNA of the CDR3: TGTGCCAGCAGCGTAGTCGGTAGCGGGGGGGCAGACCAGTACTTC.

J is TRBJ2-5 and V is TRBV5-1, with unresolved D. The CDR3 runs 15 residues. Germline loops: CDR1 SGHRS, CDR2 YFSETQ. Trimming pared 0 bases from V and 5 bases from J, leaving 14 bases between. The CDR3 sequence: CASSLAHRQMETQYF. The CDR3 DNA reads as TGCGCCAGCAGCTTGGCGCACCGGCAGATGGAGACCCAGTACTTC.

The CDR3 nucleotides are TGTGCCAGCAGCCCCCCGTGGCTAGCGGAAAACACAGATACGCAGTATTTT. Protein product: CASSPPWLAENTDTQYF. The chain couples TRBV7-2 to TRBJ2-3; the match to TRBD2 covers 7 bases. This CDR3 is built from 17 residues. Looked up from germline, CDR1 is SGHTA and CDR2 is FQGNSA. Trimming took 5 bases from V and 2 from J; bases not matched to a gene: 13.

This clone was recorded a few times. The genes are TRBV4-3 and TRBJ2-1; tentatively, D is TRBD2 (5 bases). Germline CDR1 and CDR2: LGHNA and YSLEER. Trimming removed 4 bases at V and 10 bases at J, with 14 bases between. CDR3 size: 13 residues. The CDR3, as DNA: TGCGCCAGCAGCCCTGCGCACCAGCGGGAGCAGTTCTTC. Protein sequence: CASSPAHQREQFF.

This clone has a handful of counts. J is TRBJ2-3 and V is TRBV5-8; D unresolved. The CDR3 is 12 amino acids. The V gene lost 8 bases and the J gene lost 3 bases, with 10 bases spanning the gap. Germline V CDR1 and CDR2: SGHTS, YDEGEE. The CDR3 nucleotides read TGTGCCAGGTGGGATTCGACAGATACGCAGTATTTT. Translating it yields CARWDSTDTQYF.

This clone was seen a handful of times. The chain recombines TRBV5-1 with TRBJ1-2; 8 nucleotides match TRBD1. In germline, CDR1 is SGHRS, CDR2 YFSETQ. V lost 4 bases to trimming and J lost 1 base; unmatched junction nucleotides: 0. The CDR3 spans 13 residues. The CDR3 loop reads CASSGQGNYGYTF. The CDR3 region has the DNA TGCGCCAGCAGCGGACAGGGTAACTATGGCTACACCTTC. The full variable domain, its missing parts supplied by reference TRBV5-1 and TRBJ1-2, is KAGVTQTPRYLIKTRGQQVTLSCSPISGHRSVSWYQQTPGQGLQFLFEYFSETQRNKGNFPGRFSGRQFSNSRSEMNVSTLELGDSALYLCASSGQGNYGYTFGSGTRLTVV.